Listed here are 18 T cell receptor beta chains from one sample, sequenced in a study of early stage breast cancer tumors. TCRdb's table, derived via immunoSEQ multiplex PCR, lists solely in-frame clones and lacks some. The sample carries around 41,000 clones, roughly 69% recorded once. Sequences were obtained from blood. The receptors stem from a person between 45 and 65 years old with breast cancer.

The chain combines TRBV9 with TRBJ2-2; the D is unclear. CDR1 is SGDLS and CDR2 is YYNGEE in the germline V gene. Trimming took 4 bases from V and 3 from J, leaving 10 bases between them. CDR3 length equals 14 residues. The CDR3 coding sequence is TGTGCCAGCAGCCTCCCGCAGGACACCGGGGAGCTGTTTTTT. This sequence encodes CASSLPQDTGELFF.

Relative to its sample, this clone is medium-sized (0.01 to 0.1%). The chain recombines TRBV19 with TRBJ2-7, with D possibly TRBD2 on 7 matching bases. Germline values: CDR1 LNHDA, CDR2 SQIVND (reference sequence). This CDR3 has 15 amino acids. V shed 6 bases and J shed 3 bases, with 18 bases lying between them. The CDR3 DNA is TGTGCCAGTAGCCCCGGGGGAGGGGGGAACTACGAGCAGTACTTC. As protein: CASSPGGGGNYEQYF. The whole variable domain, remainder taken from reference TRBV19 and TRBJ2-7, is DGGITQSPKYLFRKEGQNVTLSCEQNLNHDAMYWYRQDPGQGLRLIYYSQIVNDFQKGDIAEGYSVSREKKESFPLTVTSAQKNPTAFYLCASSPGGGGNYEQYFGPGTRLTVT.

The chain has TRBV5-4 and TRBJ1-1; TRBD1 aligns across 7 bases. Trimming at V came to 4 bases and at J to 0 bases, leaving 6 bases not matched to a gene. The CDR3 consists of 15 residues. Germline V CDR1 and CDR2: SGHNT, YYREEE (reference sequence). In DNA, the CDR3 is TGTGCCAGCAGCCTCTTGGGACAGTTGAACACTGAAGCTTTCTTT. Translation: CASSLLGQLNTEAFF.

This clone has just a few counts. This rearrangement joins TRBV5-1 to TRBJ1-5; TRBD1 aligns across 7 bases. Germline loops: CDR1 SGHRS, CDR2 YFSETQ. V shed 0 bases and J 7 bases; nucleotides not matched to a gene: 7. The CDR3 is 15 amino acids. For the CDR3, the DNA is TGCGCCAGCAGCTTGGAGGGCAGGGGGAAGCAGCCCCAGCATTTT. Amino acids: CASSLEGRGKQPQHF.

The chain has TRBV6-1 and TRBJ1-1; a possible D gene is TRBD1 (5 bases). Trimming took 2 bases from V and 2 from J, leaving 9 bases between them. This CDR3 is 14 amino acids long. CDR1 MNHNS and CDR2 SASEGT come from the germline V gene. In DNA form, the CDR3 reads TGTGCCAGCAGTGAACAGCAGGGCAACACTGAAGCTTTCTTT. Amino acids: CASSEQQGNTEAFF.

The V and J genes are TRBV6-5 and TRBJ1-1; D is uncertain. Trimming cost V 10 bases and J 1 base, with 10 bases left between them. The CDR3 totals 12 residues. Germline V lookup: CDR1 MNHEY, CDR2 SVGAGI. DNA of the CDR3: TGTGCCACTAGTGACCCGAACACTGAAGCTTTCTTT. This sequence encodes CATSDPNTEAFF.

This clone was picked up a small number of times. The rearrangement links TRBV19 to TRBJ1-5; 10 bases fit TRBD1. The CDR3 is made up of 18 amino acids. V dropped 6 bases and J dropped 4; count of bases not matched to a gene: 15. The V gene's germline CDR1 is LNHDA and CDR2 SQIVND (reference sequence). In DNA, the CDR3 is TGTGCCAGTAGACCCGGGTGGGGACAGGGGATGTGGAATCAGCCCCAGCATTTT. Amino acids: CASRPGWGQGMWNQPQHF.

This clone came up a few times. The CDR3 DNA sequence: TGTGCCAGTAGTTTCTATAGCGGGGGGGCGTCAGATACGCAGTATTTT. Translation: CASSFYSGGASDTQYF. The chain couples TRBV19 to TRBJ2-3; 11 positions agree with TRBD2. The CDR3 length is 16 residues. Unmatched junction bases numbered 8, after V lost 5 bases and J lost 4 bases. CDR1 LNHDA and CDR2 SQIVND come from the germline V gene (reference sequence).

The chain links TRBV4-3 to TRBJ1-1; TRBD1 aligns across 8 bases. The J segment lost 1 base and the V segment lost 4 bases, leaving 5 bases of the junction unmatched. Germline V lookup: CDR1 LGHNA, CDR2 YSLEER. The CDR3 has 15 residues. The CDR3 region has the DNA TGCGCCAGCAGCCCGCAGGGGGCCGGGAACACTGAAGCTTTCTTT. Encoded protein: CASSPQGAGNTEAFF.

The V call is TRBV7-8, the J call TRBJ2-3; D is ambiguous. V lost 5 bases and J 3 bases, leaving 12 bases between the germline ends. The germline gives CDR1 SGHVS, CDR2 FQNEAQ. This CDR3 contains 14 residues. The CDR3 sequence is CASSRERGTDTQYF. In DNA form, the CDR3 reads TGTGCCAGCAGCCGAGAAAGAGGTACAGATACGCAGTATTTT.

This chain links TRBV18 with TRBJ2-3; 8 bases are a match to TRBD2. Germline V gives CDR1 KGHSH, CDR2 LQKENI. The CDR3 has 14 amino acids. V lost 3 bases and J lost 3; bases outside the gene matches: 2. The CDR3 DNA is TGTGCCAGCTCACCGGGACTAGTGACAGATACGCAGTATTTT. Its translation: CASSPGLVTDTQYF.

CDR3 in amino acids: CASSPPETGAVEQYF. CDR3 DNA sequence: TGTGCCAGCTCACCACCCGAGACAGGGGCCGTCGAGCAGTACTTC. The chain uses TRBV18 and TRBJ2-7, with 8 bases matching TRBD1. The CDR3 runs 15 residues. V lost 0 bases, J lost 6 bases, and 7 bases stayed unmatched. CDR1 and CDR2 (germline): KGHSH, LQKENI.

V is TRBV4-3 and J is TRBJ1-6; D gene unclear. Germline V CDR1 and CDR2: LGHNA, YSLEER. This CDR3 has 17 residues. Deletions cut 0 bases from V and 3 bases from J, with 12 bases between. In nucleotides, the CDR3 is TGCGCCAGCAGCCAAGAAATAACAGAATACTATAATTCACCCCTCCACTTT. This codes for CASSQEITEYYNSPLHF.

V usage is TRBV7-2 and J usage is TRBJ1-5, with D tentatively TRBD1 (6 bases). The germline gives CDR1 SGHTA, CDR2 FQGNSA. The CDR3 contains 16 residues. Trimming shortened V by 1 base and J by 5 bases, and 15 bases separated the two germline ends. The CDR3 loop is CASSLVAGAGDQPQHF. The CDR3 nucleotides are TGTGCCAGCAGCTTAGTGGCGGGGGCAGGCGATCAGCCCCAGCATTTT. Variable domain in full (rest from reference TRBV7-2 and TRBJ1-5): GAGVSQSPSNKVTEKGKDVELRCDPISGHTALYWYRQSLGQGLEFLIYFQGNSAPDKSGLPSDRFSAERTGGSVSTLTIQRTQQEDSAVYLCASSLVAGAGDQPQHFGDGTRLSIL.

This sequence joins TRBV7-8 and TRBJ1-1, with D perhaps TRBD1 (5 bases). The CDR3 contains 17 residues. The V end was cut by 8 bases, the J end by 1 base, with 23 bases between. Germline CDR1 and CDR2: SGHVS and FQNEAQ. CDR3 region: CASRPSGSRAKNTEAFF. The CDR3 nucleotides are TGTGCCAGCCGCCCCTCAGGGTCCAGGGCCAAGAACACTGAAGCTTTCTTT.

This clone was observed a few times. The chain is built from TRBV5-1 and TRBJ1-6, with 10 bases identical to TRBD1. The CDR3 is made up of 18 amino acids. V shed 4 bases, J shed 0 bases, and the junction held 7 bases outside the gene matches. CDR1 and CDR2 (germline): SGHRS, YFSETQ. This CDR3 is CASSGRTGGSSYNSPLHF. The CDR3 DNA reads TGCGCCAGCAGCGGTCGGACAGGGGGGAGCTCCTATAATTCACCCCTCCACTTT.

The chain combines TRBV5-1 with TRBJ2-3; D might be TRBD2 (6 bases). The CDR3 covers 14 residues. Trimming took off 4 bases at V and 3 bases at J, with 12 bases between the two ends. The germline gives CDR1 SGHRS, CDR2 YFSETQ. DNA for the CDR3: TGCGCCAGCAGCCTGACTAGAGCAACAGATACGCAGTATTTT. It codes for CASSLTRATDTQYF.

The V gene is TRBV5-1, the J gene TRBJ2-2; D may be TRBD2 (6 bases). The CDR3 consists of 15 residues. V lost 3 bases, J lost 2 bases, and 11 bases lay in between. Looked up from germline, CDR1 is SGHRS and CDR2 is YFSETQ. The CDR3 reads CASSSGLKNTGELFF. The CDR3 DNA is TGCGCCAGCAGCTCGGGACTGAAAAACACCGGGGAGCTGTTTTTT.